The rows below give T cell receptor beta chains drawn from one sample of a study of identifying expanded T cells in peripheral blood. Some clones are missing from TCRdb's copy, which holds only in-frame ones; the method was immunoSEQ multiplex PCR. The data hold around 81,000 clones, with more than 75% observed a single time. The sample consisted of blood. The receptors derive from a person between 18 and 75 years old in good health. The CDR3 runs from the conserved cysteine through the conserved F or W. A D gene is named only where the DNA matches it firmly. Clone sizes are given selectively: once, few, many, or a class where the clone is expanded.

>.|.|TRBV11-2|TRBJ2-1
CASSSETVSRDNEQFF
TGTGCCAGCAGCTCTGAGACCGTCTCTAGGGACAATGAGCAGTTCTTC
>.|.|TRBV7-9|TRBJ1-1
CASSLGSDTEAFF
TGTGCCAGCAGCTTAGGTTCGGACACTGAAGCTTTCTTT
>.|.|TRBV19|TRBJ1-1
CASSTTKSLLNTEAFF
TGTGCCAGTAGTACCACAAAGTCCCTCCTCAACACTGAAGCTTTCTTT
>.|.|TRBV11-3|TRBJ2-7
CASSRIGAPHYEQYF
TGTGCCAGCAGCCGGATCGGGGCCCCCCACTACGAGCAGTACTTC
>.|.|TRBV7-2|TRBJ1-2
CASSVETGYYGYTF
TGTGCCAGCAGCGTAGAAACAGGGTATTATGGCTACACCTTC
>.|.|TRBV9|TRBJ2-6
CASSVGGGANVLTF
TGTGCCAGCAGCGTAGGAGGGGGGGCCAACGTCCTGACTTTC
>.|.|TRBV18|TRBJ1-2
CASSPTAQTGGYTF
TGTGCCAGCTCGCCGACAGCCCAGACGGGGGGCTACACCTTC
>.|.|TRBV7-9|TRBJ1-4
CASRASPRGLNEGKLFF
TGTGCCAGCAGAGCATCCCCCCGAGGACTCAACGAGGGGAAACTGTTTTTT
>.|few|TRBV7-7|TRBJ2-3
CASSLGQMDTQYF
TGTGCCAGCAGCTTAGGACAGATGGATACGCAGTATTTT
>.|.|TRBV7-2|TRBJ2-5
CASSFDRRRETQYF
TGTGCCAGCAGCTTCGACAGGAGACGAGAGACCCAGTACTTC
>.|.|TRBV18|TRBJ1-1
CASSPRVLGQQNTEAFF
TGTGCCAGCTCACCACGGGTTTTGGGGCAGCAAAACACTGAAGCTTTCTTT
>.|.|TRBV2|TRBJ2-7
CASSEALSGYEQYF
TGTGCCAGCAGTGAAGCGCTTTCTGGGTACGAGCAGTACTTC
>.|.|TRBV6-1|TRBJ1-3
CASSAPTGFGSGNTIYF
TGTGCCAGCAGTGCCCCTACAGGGTTTGGATCTGGAAACACCATATATTTT
>.|.|TRBV6-1|TRBJ2-1
CASSDGGSYNEQFF
TGTGCCAGCAGTGACGGGGGCTCCTACAATGAGCAGTTCTTC
>.|.|TRBV4-3|TRBJ2-2
CASSFNRNTGELFF
TGCGCCAGCAGCTTCAATAGGAACACCGGGGAGCTGTTTTTT
>TRBD1|once|TRBV18|TRBJ1-5
CASDRQGGYINQPQHF
TGTGCCAGCGATCGACAGGGAGGATATATCAATCAGCCCCAGCATTTT
>TRBD1|once|TRBV30|TRBJ1-2
CAWRMDRGLRGYTF
TGTGCCTGGAGAATGGACAGGGGGCTTCGGGGCTACACCTTC
>TRBD1|.|TRBV27|TRBJ2-1
CASSPGQINEQFF
TGTGCCAGCAGTCCGGGACAGATAAATGAGCAGTTCTTC
>.|.|TRBV12-5|TRBJ1-3
CASGSFSGNTIYF
TGTGCTAGTGGTTCGTTTTCTGGAAACACCATATATTTT
>.|.|TRBV27|TRBJ2-7
CASSFLGPQGTYEQYF
TGTGCCAGCAGTTTTTTGGGGCCACAGGGAACCTACGAGCAGTACTTC
>.|once|TRBV2|TRBJ1-1
CASSEAGGGRSNTEAFF
TGTGCCAGCAGTGAAGCCGGCGGTGGAAGGTCGAACACTGAAGCTTTCTTT
>TRBD2|once|TRBV2|TRBJ2-4
CATGLARDIQYF
TGTGCCACCGGACTAGCTAGAGACATTCAGTACTTC
>.|.|TRBV6-1|TRBJ1-1
CASSESGRDEAFF
TGTGCCAGCAGTGAAAGTGGGCGGGACGAAGCTTTCTTT
>TRBD1|.|TRBV6-6|TRBJ2-7
CASSKDRGDLYEQYF
TGTGCCAGCAGTAAGGACAGGGGGGACCTCTACGAGCAGTACTTC
>.|.|TRBV6-1|TRBJ2-7
CASSALTGSATDEQYF
TGTGCCAGCAGTGCTCTCACAGGGTCCGCTACCGACGAGCAGTACTTC
>TRBD2|.|TRBV7-3|TRBJ2-5
CASSPQPGGEETQYF
TGTGCCAGCAGCCCCCAGCCGGGGGGGGAAGAGACCCAGTACTTC
>TRBD1|.|TRBV14|TRBJ2-3
CASSLNRGLRSDTQYF
TGTGCCAGCAGCCTAAACAGGGGGCTTCGTTCAGATACGCAGTATTTT
>.|once|TRBV4-3|TRBJ2-2
CASSHGTLTGELFF
TGCGCCAGCAGCCACGGCACTCTCACCGGGGAGCTGTTTTTT
>.|.|TRBV27|TRBJ2-5
CASRGLGSQETQYF
TGTGCCAGCAGGGGGTTAGGGAGTCAAGAGACCCAGTACTTC
>TRBD1|.|TRBV18|TRBJ2-4
CASSPQQGAMVGAKNIQYF
TGTGCCAGCTCACCCCAACAGGGGGCTATGGTAGGGGCCAAAAACATTCAGTACTTC
>TRBD1|.|TRBV19|TRBJ1-1
CASSIRTGNGVAFF
TGTGCCAGTAGTATCCGGACAGGGAACGGGGTAGCTTTCTTT
>.|.|TRBV19|TRBJ1-3
CASTAQVGNTIYF
TGTGCCAGTACTGCCCAGGTCGGAAACACCATATATTTT
>TRBD1|.|TRBV11-2|TRBJ2-6
CASSGTGPSGANVLTF
TGTGCCAGCAGCGGGACAGGACCCTCTGGGGCCAACGTCCTGACTTTC
>.|.|TRBV7-8|TRBJ1-5
CASSLGGWMQPQHF
TGTGCCAGCAGCTTGGGGGGGTGGATGCAGCCCCAGCATTTT
>.|.|TRBV7-2|TRBJ1-1
CASSLVTGVNTEAFF
TGTGCCAGCAGCTTAGTCACAGGAGTGAACACTGAAGCTTTCTTT
>.|.|TRBV19|TRBJ1-2
CASSMRRGYTF
TGTGCCAGTAGTATGCGTCGCGGCTACACCTTC
>.|.|TRBV11-3|TRBJ2-1
CASSLVVEGGEQFF
TGTGCCAGCAGCTTAGTAGTCGAGGGAGGTGAGCAGTTCTTC
>.|.|TRBV18|TRBJ2-5
CASSPPESRLVTQYF
TGTGCCAGCTCACCACCGGAGTCCAGGTTGGTGACCCAGTACTTC